Following are 10 T cell receptor beta chains from one sample sequenced in a study of glioma-infiltrating T cells. Using RNA template, CDR3s of TCR alpha and beta were amplified with iRepertoire arm-PCR. One entry per CDR3 protein results from TCRdb running MiXCR on the multiplex PCR reads. The sample has around 390,000 distinct CDR3 sequences; less than 50% are singletons. Sequencing input: glioma tissue, nonneoplastic brain tissue, or PBMCs (not recorded which). These receptors were obtained from a human donor with low-grade glioma or glioblastoma, undergoing nonglioma brain surgery, or in good health (not recorded which).

This clonotype was counted a few times. V gene TRBV20-1 combines with J gene TRBJ2-7; the match to TRBD1 covers 8 bases. The trim removed 0 bases at V and 4 bases at J, leaving 8 bases unmatched. The CDR3 is made up of 15 amino acids. In germline, CDR1 is DFQATT, CDR2 SNEGSKA (reference sequence). In DNA form, the CDR3 reads TGCAGTGCTAGAGAACCGGACAGGGACCCGTACGAGCAGTACTTC. Translated, it gives CSAREPDRDPYEQYF.

Of note for this clonotype: One end of the junction varies from germline; a read error may be responsible. The chain recombines TRBV19 with TRBJ2-7; no clear D. Germline V lookup: CDR1 LNHDA, CDR2 SQIVND (reference sequence). This CDR3 spans 13 amino acids. The chain's CDR3 is CASDGRIPYEQCF. The CDR3 DNA reads as TGTGCCAGCGACGGCCGGATCCCTTACGAGCAGTGCTTC.

This clonotype appeared a few times. This chain links TRBV4-3 with TRBJ2-7; TRBD2 matches at 15 bases. The last part of the DNA fits TRBJ2-1 better; the J call may be wrong. In germline, CDR1 is LGHNA, CDR2 YSLEER. The CDR3 runs 15 residues. The CDR3 sequence is CASSQGLAGGGEQFF. In DNA form, the CDR3 reads TGCGCCAGCAGCCAGGGACTAGCGGGAGGCGGGGAGCAGTTCTTC.

This clonotype has a handful of counts. The chain couples TRBV20-1 to TRBJ2-3; D call uncertain. Germline CDR1 reads DFQATT; CDR2 reads SNEGSKA (reference sequence). The CDR3 runs 14 residues. For the CDR3, the DNA is TGCAGCAAAAACAGAGCTCCTAGCACAGATACGCAGTATTTT. Residues: CSKNRAPSTDTQYF.

A note on this clonotype: The CDR3 ends on some other residue instead of the conserved phenylalanine or tryptophan, so this is likely a read error. The V and J genes are TRBV6-1 and TRBJ1-1, with D unclear. Germline V gives CDR1 MNHNS, CDR2 SASEGT. Trimming stripped 6 bases from V and 6 bases from J, with 11 bases between. CDR3 size: 12 residues. Here the CDR3 DNA reads TGTGCCAGCAGGCCAAATAGGTCTGAAGCTTTCTAT. The encoded protein is CASRPNRSEAFY.

This clonotype turned up a few times. The genes are TRBV27 and TRBJ2-2, with D unresolved. Trimming cost V 2 bases and J 5 bases, with 12 bases left between them. Germline CDR1 and CDR2: MNHEY and SMNVEV (reference sequence). The CDR3 has 15 amino acids. The DNA of the CDR3 is TGTGCCAGCAGTTTACTGGGTTTGAGAACCGGGGAGCTGTTTTTT. Its translation is CASSLLGLRTGELFF.

Notes on this clonotype: A clone one base away is much larger, so this may be a read error. V and J are TRBV6-5 and TRBJ1-1, with TRBD1 identical over 7 bases. Germline CDR1 and CDR2: MNHEY and SVGAGI. CDR3 length: 14 amino acids. The CDR3 sequence: CACRARGRRAEAFF. The CDR3 nucleotides are TGTGCCTGCAGAGCCAGGGGGAGGAGGGCTGAAGCTTTCTTT.

In its sample, this clonotype was seen many times. This chain links TRBV6-2 or TRBV6-3 with TRBJ2-7, with 7 bases matching TRBD2. The V gene end was trimmed by 2 bases and the J gene end by 10 bases; junction bases not matched to a gene: 5. This CDR3 is built from 12 residues. CDR1 is MNHEY, CDR2 SVGEGT, per germline. The CDR3 sequence is CASSYLAEDQYF. The CDR3 DNA sequence: TGTGCCAGCAGTTACCTAGCGGAGGATCAGTACTTC.

This chain uses TRBV7-2 with TRBJ2-7, with D possibly being TRBD1 (5 bases). V lost 1 base and J 4 bases, leaving 11 bases between the germline ends. This CDR3 has 14 residues. CDR1 SGHTA and CDR2 FQGNSA come from the germline V gene. CDR3: CASSLEGALYEQYF. CDR3 DNA sequence: TGTGCCAGCAGCTTAGAAGGGGCTCTGTACGAGCAGTACTTC.

Notes on this clonotype: Just one base apart from a much larger clone, this may be a read error. The genes are TRBV28 and TRBJ1-5; a possible D gene is TRBD1 (6 bases). Germline assignment: CDR1 MDHEN and CDR2 SYDVKM. This CDR3 contains 16 residues. CDR3 DNA sequence: TGTGCCGGCAGTGGGGACCGGACAGCCTACAATCAGCCCCAGCATTTT. It specifies CAGSGDRTAYNQPQHF.